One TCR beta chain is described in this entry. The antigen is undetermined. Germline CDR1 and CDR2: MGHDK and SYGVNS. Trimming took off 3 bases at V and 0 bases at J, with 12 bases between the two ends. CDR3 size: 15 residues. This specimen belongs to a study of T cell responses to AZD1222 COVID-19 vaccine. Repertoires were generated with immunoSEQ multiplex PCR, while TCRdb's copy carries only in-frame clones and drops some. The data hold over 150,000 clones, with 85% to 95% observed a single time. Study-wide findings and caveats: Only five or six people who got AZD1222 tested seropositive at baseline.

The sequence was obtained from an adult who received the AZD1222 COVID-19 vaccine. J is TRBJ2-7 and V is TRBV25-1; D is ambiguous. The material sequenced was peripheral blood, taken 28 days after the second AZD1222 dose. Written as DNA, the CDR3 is TGTGCCAGCAGTGATTTTGGCAGAAGCTCCTACGAGCAGTACTTC. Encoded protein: CASSDFGRSSYEQYF.